A single sample gave rise to the 9 T cell receptor beta chains below, sequenced in a study of blood T cell repertoires in COVID-19. The table came from immunoSEQ multiplex PCR; TCRdb's copy has only in-frame clones and leaves some out. The repertoire holds about 73,000 clones, about 86% seen once, with over 4.5% in the top ten. The source material was peripheral blood. These TCRs come from a middle-aged man with active COVID-19.

The CDR3 loop is CASSETRGTEAFF. CDR3 DNA: TGTGCCAGCAGTGAAACAAGGGGCACTGAAGCTTTCTTT. The J gene is TRBJ1-1, the V gene TRBV28; tentatively, D is TRBD1 (5 bases). The ends were cut back, 5 bases at V and 4 bases at J, with 11 bases in the middle. The germline gives CDR1 MDHEN, CDR2 SYDVKM. This CDR3 spans 13 amino acids.

This rearrangement joins TRBV4-1 to TRBJ2-3, with 7 nucleotides matching TRBD2. Germline assignment: CDR1 MGHRA and CDR2 YSYEKL. Germline trimming cut 5 bases from V and 0 bases from J; bases unmatched to any gene: 8. The CDR3 is made up of 16 amino acids. CDR3 loop: CASSFQTSRSTDTQYF. The DNA of the CDR3 is TGCGCCAGCAGCTTCCAGACTAGCAGGAGCACAGATACGCAGTATTTT.

The chain joins TRBV9 to TRBJ1-1; D gene unclear. The CDR3 consists of 13 residues. Per the germline V gene, CDR1 is SGDLS and CDR2 is YYNGEE. Trimming left V 4 bases short and J 0 bases short, with 7 bases between. CDR3 nucleotides: TGTGCCAGCAGCCCCCCTCTGAACACTGAAGCTTTCTTT. It specifies CASSPPLNTEAFF. Filled out from reference TRBV9 and TRBJ1-1, the complete variable domain reads DSGVTQTPKHLITATGQRVTLRCSPRSGDLSVYWYQQSLDQGLQFLIQYYNGEERAKGNILERFSAQQFPDLHSELNLSSLELGDSALYFCASSPPLNTEAFFGQGTRLTVV.

This clone was seen just once. The chain carries TRBV25-1 and TRBJ1-1; TRBD1 might be the D (6 bases). V gave up 1 base and J gave up 8 bases, with 11 bases separating them. The CDR3 has 13 residues. The germline V gene encodes CDR1 MGHDK and CDR2 SYGVNS. The CDR3, as DNA: TGTGCCAGCAGTGAATTGATTGGGGGCGAAGCTTTCTTT. Its translation: CASSELIGGEAFF. Looking up the rest from reference TRBV25-1 and TRBJ1-1 gives the full variable domain: EADIYQTPRYLVIGTGKKITLECSQTMGHDKMYWYQQDPGMELHLIHYSYGVNSTEKGDLSSESTVSRIRTEHFPLTLESARPSHTSQYLCASSELIGGEAFFGQGTRLTVV.

This clone is a singleton in its sample. V is TRBV10-1 and J is TRBJ2-7; 8 nucleotides align to TRBD2. V shed 4 bases and J 3 bases; nucleotides not matched to a gene: 2. Looked up from germline, CDR1 is WNHNN and CDR2 is SYGVQD (reference sequence). CDR3 length: 13 amino acids. CDR3 protein: CASSGGTSYEQYF. CDR3 sequence (DNA): TGCGCCAGCAGTGGGGGGACTAGCTACGAGCAGTACTTC.

The rearrangement joins TRBV27 to TRBJ2-6, with 10 bases aligning to TRBD1. V lost 5 bases to trimming and J lost 2 bases; unmatched junction nucleotides: 12. CDR1 MNHEY and CDR2 SMNVEV come from the germline V gene (reference sequence). The CDR3 covers 19 residues. Here the CDR3 reads CASSQTGTGVATGANVLTF. The CDR3 DNA sequence: TGTGCCAGCAGTCAAACTGGGACAGGGGTTGCTACTGGGGCCAACGTCCTGACTTTC.

This clone was counted only a few times. The rearrangement links TRBV11-2 to TRBJ1-2; D call uncertain. The length of the CDR3 is 13 residues. Germline V CDR1 and CDR2: SGHAT, FQNNGV. V was clipped by 4 bases and J by 4 bases, with 10 bases between them. This chain's CDR3 is CASSSPRVYGYTF. The CDR3 DNA sequence: TGTGCCAGCAGCTCCCCGAGGGTCTATGGCTACACCTTC.

This clone was counted a single time. This chain uses TRBV6-5 with TRBJ2-7, with D maybe TRBD1 (6 bases). This CDR3 is built from 13 residues. Germline CDR1 MNHEY, CDR2 SVGAGI. Trimming pared 8 bases from V and 2 bases from J, leaving 13 bases between. CDR3 loop: CASRQGTPYEQYF. The CDR3 bases are TGTGCCAGCCGGCAGGGGACCCCCTACGAGCAGTACTTC.

This chain connects TRBV5-1 to TRBJ2-3; 7 bases agree with TRBD1. The ends lost 5 bases at V and 2 bases at J; junction bases unmatched: 5. From germline, CDR1 is SGHRS and CDR2 YFSETQ. CDR3 length equals 14 residues. The CDR3 coding sequence is TGCGCCAGCAGTCCCGGGACAGCCACAGATACGCAGTATTTT. This codes for CASSPGTATDTQYF.